This T cell receptor (beta chain) was captured in a study of shared clonotypes between healthy human individuals. Overall study: CD8 memory received one plate per donor, CD8 naive two, CD4 memory three and CD4 naive three.

This CDR3 region has 14 residues. V lost 8 bases to trimming and J lost 0 bases, with 12 bases between them. The V gene's germline CDR1 is MNHEY and CDR2 SMNVEV (reference sequence). Sequenced by immunoSEQ multiplex PCR; TCRdb stores in-frame clones only, minus some. The table records 550,000 to 750,000 clones, roughly 95% of them present only once. Naive-designated CD8 cells lacked CD45RO, were positively enriched for CCR7, and omitted terminally differentiated effector memory CD45RA+ cells. Participating donors were healthy, HIV-negative adults free of recent acute infections or vaccinations. The sequenced sample was naive CD8+ T cells sorted from blood. The TCR comes from a woman in her 30s in good health. The chain joins TRBV27 to TRBJ2-3; D tentatively fits TRBD1 or TRBD2 (6 bases each). CDR3 DNA: TGTGCCAGCCGAAAAGGGGGGAGCACAGATACGCAGTATTTT. Protein sequence: CASRKGGSTDTQYF.